The clone carrying this TCR beta chain is judged medium-sized. No antigen is known for it. CDR1 and CDR2 (germline): MGHRA, YSYEKL. Trimming cost V 4 bases and J 0 bases, with 17 bases left between them. This CDR3 comprises 17 residues. Collection of blood occurred at baseline, at cycle 4 day 1, and at cycle 7 day 1. Sequencing was performed with immunoSEQ multiplex PCR; in TCRdb, only in-frame clones are kept and a portion is missing. The table has some 73,000 clones, around 89% seen once. This sample stems from a study of OX40 agonist ivuxolimab in advanced cancers. General study findings and limits: CD8+ T cells were the subset that, on average, had more expanded clones than CD4+.

Sequencing used CD4+ or CD8+ T cells sorted from blood, obtained in a trial of the OX40 agonist ivuxolimab. The TCR sequence derives from an adult with an advanced solid tumor such as melanoma, head and neck, liver or kidney cancer. This sequence joins TRBV4-1 and TRBJ2-3; D is unclear. CDR3 nucleotide sequence: TGCGCCAGCAGCCTTACCCGGGCCCCTTCTAGCACAGATACGCAGTATTTT. Translated: CASSLTRAPSSTDTQYF.